This T cell receptor (beta chain) stems from a study of Graves' ophthalmopathy and Graves' hyperthyroidism. Ineligible for inclusion were patients with other autoimmune diseases, uncontrolled infections, pregnancy or lactation. The CDR3 consists of 14 residues. Trimming cost V 4 bases and J 2 bases, with 12 bases left between them. The germline V gene has CDR1 MNHNS and CDR2 SASEGT. CDR3 regions of TCR beta were amplified from RNA transcripts. The workflow started with a first-round RT-PCR run with HTBI primers and then moved on to a second-round multiplex PCR. Via MiXCR, TCRdb re-called the multiplex PCR reads, giving one row per CDR3 protein. The sample lists about 400,000 distinct CDR3 sequences, about a sixth occurring once.

The rearrangement links TRBV6-1 to TRBJ2-7; D is perhaps TRBD2 (7 bases). The TCR comes from a woman aged 18-35 years with Graves' ophthalmopathy. The specimen was peripheral blood. The CDR3 spells CASSAGGKAYEQYF. In DNA, the CDR3 is TGTGCCAGCAGTGCGGGGGGCAAGGCCTACGAGCAGTACTTC.